A selection of T cell receptor beta chains follows, all from one sample in a study of blood T cells in healthy people across ages. TCRdb redid the calling of the 5' RACE reads with MiXCR, one entry per CDR3 protein. The sample consists of about a million distinct CDR3 sequences, about 53% of them appearing once. Sequences were obtained from blood. All receptors come from a woman aged 60-75 years in good health. CDR3s include the opening cysteine and the closing phenylalanine or tryptophan. A D gene is named only where the DNA matches it firmly. Rows give clone size only sometimes, using once, few, many, or a class for an expanded clone.

V: TRBV28
D: TRBD1
J: TRBJ2-2
size: once
DNA: TGTGCCAGCAGTCTCGGGACAGTTAACACCGGGGAGCTGTTTTTT
CDR3: CASSLGTVNTGELFF

V: TRBV2
D: .
J: TRBJ1-1
size: .
DNA: TGTGCCAGCAGTGATAGGGACGCTTTCTTT
CDR3: CASSDRDAFF

V: TRBV28
D: TRBD2
J: TRBJ2-2
size: .
DNA: TGTGCCAGCAGTAGGGCTGGAGCGGGAGGGCCTAGCACCGGGGAGCTGTTTTTT
CDR3: CASSRAGAGGPSTGELFF

V: TRBV20-1
D: TRBD1
J: TRBJ1-2
size: .
DNA: TGCAGTGCTAGAGACCCGGGACAGGGGGCGGGGTATGGCTACACCTTC
CDR3: CSARDPGQGAGYGYTF

V: TRBV28
D: .
J: TRBJ1-5
size: .
DNA: TGTGCCAGCAGACCCAGGACAGTCGCCAGCAATCAGCCCCAGCATTTT
CDR3: CASRPRTVASNQPQHF

V: TRBV29-1
D: .
J: TRBJ1-4
size: .
DNA: TGCAGCGTTGCTCCAGGTGGTAATGAAAAACTGTTTTTT
CDR3: CSVAPGGNEKLFF

V: TRBV4-2
D: TRBD2
J: TRBJ2-7
size: few
DNA: TGTGCCAGCAGCCTAGGGCTAGCGGGAAGAAACGAGCAGTACTTC
CDR3: CASSLGLAGRNEQYF

V: TRBV20-1
D: TRBD2
J: TRBJ2-3
size: .
DNA: TGCAGTGCTACTCGGGAGGTTGGCACAGATACGCAGTATTTT
CDR3: CSATREVGTDTQYF

V: TRBV3-1
D: .
J: TRBJ2-3
size: few
DNA: TGTGCCAGCAGCCAAGATCTAATAGATACGCAGTATTTT
CDR3: CASSQDLIDTQYF

V: TRBV12-3/TRBV12-4
D: .
J: TRBJ2-4
size: once
DNA: TGTGCCAGCAGTCTAGGACGGAAAACCATTGGGCAGTACTTC
CDR3: CASSLGRKTIGQYF